This T cell receptor (beta chain) emerged from a study of cytotoxic CD8 clonotypes in ibrutinib-treated CLL. The wider study: Enrolment comprised around twelve relapsed/refractory and approximately 16 treatment-naive patients; approximately 18 were IGHV unmutated. Response was recorded as partial in approximately 24 patients and complete in 2; at median roughly 68 months, about 14 remained remitted and around twelve had progressed.

This clone was observed a handful of times. Its matching antigen is unknown. Libraries of TCR beta were made from roughly 2.2 micrograms of genomic DNA that came from cryopreserved PBMCs. Clones were read by immunoSEQ multiplex PCR, and TCRdb kept only the in-frame ones, dropping some. The table records 140,000 or so clones, 75% to 85% of them present only once. Study findings and constraints: Treatment left the uncommon public clonotypes either contracted or stable in frequency.

The sample consisted of PBMCs, taken after 12 months of ibrutinib treatment. The sequence derives from a human donor with chronic lymphocytic leukemia.

The CDR3 loop is CASSPRGSGRGNEQFF. The DNA for the CDR3 is TGTGCCAGCAGCCCCCGCGGTAGCGGGAGAGGCAATGAGCAGTTCTTC. The genes are TRBV7-9 and TRBJ2-1; TRBD2 matches 9 bases. V shed 5 bases, J shed 6 bases, and the junction held 11 bases outside the gene matches. There are 16 residues in the CDR3. CDR1 and CDR2 from the germline V gene are SEHNR and FQNEAQ (reference sequence).